This T cell receptor beta chain was sequenced in a study of T cells in Graves' hyperthyroidism and ophthalmopathy. The germline CDR1 and CDR2 sequences are SQVTM and ANQGSEA. V lost 4 bases and J lost 4, with 10 bases in between. The CDR3 is made up of 12 amino acids. Turning to this clonotype: Its antigen is unknown.

Study-level results: A 13 V-J model separated ophthalmopathy from stable hyperthyroidism.

RNA transcripts gave rise to amplified TCR beta CDR3 regions. When the TCR CDR3 underwent first-round RT-PCR, the HTBI primer set was used. In TCRdb, the multiplex PCR reads were re-called with MiXCR into one record per CDR3 protein. The sample lists hundreds of thousands of distinct CDR3 sequences, 12% to 15% seen once, with 10% in the top ten. Fresh peripheral blood, 9.5 to 10 ml of it, supplied the PBMCs. The chain is built from TRBV29-1 and TRBJ2-5, with D possibly TRBD1 on 5 matching bases. The sequenced material came from blood. This clonotype was sampled from a woman aged 18-29 years with Graves' hyperthyroidism. DNA for the CDR3: TGCAGCGTTGCGCAGGGCGGAGAGACCCAGTACTTC. Amino acid sequence: CSVAQGGETQYF.